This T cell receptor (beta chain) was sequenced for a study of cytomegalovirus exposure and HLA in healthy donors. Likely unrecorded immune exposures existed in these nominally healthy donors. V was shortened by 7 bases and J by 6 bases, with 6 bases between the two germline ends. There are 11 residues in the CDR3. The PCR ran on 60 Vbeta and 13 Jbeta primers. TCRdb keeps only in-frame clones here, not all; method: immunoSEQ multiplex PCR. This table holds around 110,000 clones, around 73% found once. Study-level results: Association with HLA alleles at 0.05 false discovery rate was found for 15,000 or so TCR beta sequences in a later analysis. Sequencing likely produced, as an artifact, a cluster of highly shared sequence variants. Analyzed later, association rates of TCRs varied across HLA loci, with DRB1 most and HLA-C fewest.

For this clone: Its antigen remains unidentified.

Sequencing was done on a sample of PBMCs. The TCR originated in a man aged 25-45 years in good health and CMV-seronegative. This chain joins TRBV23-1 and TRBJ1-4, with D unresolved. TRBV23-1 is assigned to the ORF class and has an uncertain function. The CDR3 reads CASIQYEKLFF. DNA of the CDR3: TGCGCCAGCATCCAATATGAAAAACTGTTTTTT.